This T cell receptor beta chain was profiled in a study of blood T cell repertoires in COVID-19. About the research overall: Whether acute or convalescent, the COVID-19 samples came from the United States, Italy and Spain. T cells, B-cell-depleted T cells, or PBMCs provided the cDNA or gDNA that served as material.

CDR3 length: 15 amino acids. CDR1 and CDR2 from the germline V gene are SEHNR and FQNEAQ (reference sequence). The V gene lost 5 bases and the J gene lost 3 bases, with 15 bases spanning the gap. Authors' analysis steps: Amplification from reference gene primers served as the basis for estimated nucleated cell counts. Libraries were prepared by immunoSEQ multiplex PCR; TCRdb keeps only in-frame clonotypes and omits some of them. D and trimming were read from the DNA, whereas the V and J calls and clone size are those reported in that table. In the table there are more than 90,000 clones, about 90% of which are singletons.

The sequenced material came from peripheral blood. V is TRBV7-9 and J is TRBJ2-3; D is perhaps TRBD2 (6 bases). The source of this sequence is a man aged 45-65 years with acute or convalescent COVID-19. Written as DNA, the CDR3 is TGTGCCAGCAGCCCCTACCCCGGGGGAACAGATACGCAGTATTTT. Its protein is CASSPYPGGTDTQYF.